The 28 T cell receptor beta chains in this list originate from one sample, sequenced in a study of T cells in pancreatic ductal adenocarcinoma. No neoadjuvant therapy was given to the selected pancreatic ductal adenocarcinoma patients before their surgery. Sequenced by immunoSEQ multiplex PCR; TCRdb stores in-frame clones only, minus some. The top ten hold roughly 2.2% of the sample, which has around 31,000 clones, over 85% seen once. The specimen was PBMCs. The origin of the receptors is a human donor with pancreatic ductal adenocarcinoma.

The V gene is TRBV5-1, the J gene TRBJ2-2; 9 nucleotides align to TRBD2. Germline V CDR1 and CDR2: SGHRS, YFSETQ. The junction had 12 bases not matched to a gene; V was cut back by 0 bases and J by 3 bases. The CDR3 is 19 amino acids. The chain's CDR3 is CASSLGGIVSGGDTGELFF. In DNA, the CDR3 is TGCGCCAGCAGCTTGGGAGGAATAGTTAGCGGGGGCGACACCGGGGAGCTGTTTTTT.

The genes are TRBV5-1 and TRBJ2-7, with 7 bases fitting TRBD2. In germline, CDR1 is SGHRS, CDR2 YFSETQ. The CDR3 covers 14 residues. With V trimmed by 5 bases and J by 4 bases, 9 bases remained unmatched. In nucleotides, the CDR3 is TGCGCCAGCAGGCGGGAGTTGGAGACTTACGAGCAGTACTTC. It encodes CASRRELETYEQYF.

As concerns this clone: An end of the junction differs from the germline gene, which may be a read error. Here the CDR3 reads CASSPRLAGQNTGELFF. The CDR3, as DNA: TGTGCTAGCAGCCCCCGACTAGCGGGCCAGAACACCGGGGAGCTGTTTTTT. The chain carries TRBV7-7 and TRBJ2-2; TRBD2 aligns across 10 bases. The CDR3 spans 17 residues. The germline CDR1 and CDR2 sequences are SSHAT and FNYEAQ (reference sequence).

This chain links TRBV5-1 with TRBJ1-1; D unclear. This CDR3 spans 11 amino acids. The germline V and J ends were trimmed by 4 bases and 5 bases, with 6 bases remaining between them. From germline, CDR1 is SGHRS and CDR2 YFSETQ. The CDR3 coding sequence is TGCGCCAGCAGCCTCGGGACTGAAGCTTTCTTT. Residues: CASSLGTEAFF. The full variable domain, completed using reference TRBV5-1 and TRBJ1-1, is KAGVTQTPRYLIKTRGQQVTLSCSPISGHRSVSWYQQTPGQGLQFLFEYFSETQRNKGNFPGRFSGRQFSNSRSEMNVSTLELGDSALYLCASSLGTEAFFGQGTRLTVV.

This chain uses TRBV19 with TRBJ1-3; tentatively, D is TRBD1 (6 bases). This CDR3 has 16 amino acids. The V gene lost 0 bases and the J gene lost 4 bases, with 13 bases spanning the gap. Germline CDR1 LNHDA, CDR2 SQIVND (reference sequence). Here the CDR3 DNA reads TGTGCCAGTAGTATAGACCCTACAGGGTTCGGAAACACCATATATTTT. Protein: CASSIDPTGFGNTIYF.

The V gene is TRBV6-1, the J gene TRBJ2-7, with 8 bases identical to TRBD2. There are 15 residues in the CDR3. Per germline, CDR1 MNHNS and CDR2 SASEGT. Unmatched junction bases numbered 4, after V lost 3 bases and J lost 0 bases. The CDR3 loop is CASSDSGMSSYEQYF. The CDR3 DNA reads as TGTGCCAGCAGTGATAGCGGGATGAGCTCCTACGAGCAGTACTTC.

V and J are TRBV19 and TRBJ2-7, with D maybe TRBD2 (6 bases). Germline-derived CDR1 and CDR2 are LNHDA and SQIVND (reference sequence). The CDR3 has 13 residues. Trimming stripped 1 base from V and 6 bases from J, with 10 bases between. The CDR3 protein is CASSIAGASEQYF. The DNA of the CDR3 is TGTGCCAGTAGTATAGCGGGAGCTTCCGAGCAGTACTTC.

The genes are TRBV6-1 and TRBJ2-7; D is possibly TRBD1 (6 bases). Trimming pared 6 bases from V and 0 bases from J, leaving 15 bases between. CDR3 length: 15 residues. Germline V lookup: CDR1 MNHNS, CDR2 SASEGT. CDR3 sequence reads: CASSLSGALSYEQYF. As DNA, the CDR3 is TGTGCCAGCAGCCTTTCAGGGGCCCTCTCCTACGAGCAGTACTTC.

The chain has TRBV19 and TRBJ2-7, with TRBD1 as a possible D gene (6 bases). Germline V lookup: CDR1 LNHDA, CDR2 SQIVND (reference sequence). V lost 5 bases, J lost 7 bases, and 21 bases lay in between. The CDR3 consists of 15 residues. CDR3 loop: CASSATGNSYWEQYF. Here the CDR3 DNA reads TGTGCCAGTAGTGCCACAGGGAATAGTTATTGGGAGCAGTACTTC.

The chain joins TRBV7-6 to TRBJ2-7; 7 bases are a match to TRBD1. The CDR3 has 18 amino acids. With 0 bases clipped from V and 2 bases from J, the junction kept 13 bases outside the gene matches. Germline V gene sequence: CDR1 SGHVS, CDR2 FNYEAQ. CDR3 residues: CASSLAPPGQLITYEQYF. The CDR3 coding sequence is TGTGCCAGCAGCTTAGCGCCACCGGGACAGCTAATAACCTACGAGCAGTACTTC.

This clone was seen once. V and J are TRBV28 and TRBJ2-1, with 8 bases matching TRBD2. The CDR3 has 16 residues. CDR1 MDHEN and CDR2 SYDVKM come from the germline V gene. Germline trimming cut 7 bases from V and 7 bases from J; bases unmatched to any gene: 15. The CDR3 sequence: CASTPSTPSGWNEQFF. The CDR3 DNA reads TGTGCCAGCACTCCCTCTACCCCTAGCGGGTGGAATGAGCAGTTCTTC.

V gene TRBV5-1 combines with J gene TRBJ2-2; 7 nucleotides line up with TRBD1. Trimming removed 0 bases from V and 3 bases from J; junction bases left unmatched: 5. The V gene's germline CDR1 is SGHRS and CDR2 YFSETQ. The CDR3 has 16 residues. This chain's CDR3 is CASSLVTGFDTGELFF. In DNA, the CDR3 is TGCGCCAGCAGCTTGGTGACAGGGTTCGACACCGGGGAGCTGTTTTTT.

V and J are TRBV7-6 and TRBJ2-3; 14 bases are shared with TRBD2. Trimming cost V 4 bases and J 5 bases; bases outside gene matches: 2. The CDR3 covers 15 residues. Per the germline V gene, CDR1 is SGHVS and CDR2 is FNYEAQ. CDR3 in DNA: TGTGCCAGCAGCTCGACTAGCGGGAGGGGAGATACGCAGTATTTT. Encoded protein: CASSSTSGRGDTQYF.

The gene calls are TRBV30 and TRBJ1-4; the D is unclear. Germline V gene sequence: CDR1 GTSNPN, CDR2 SVGIG (reference sequence). Trimming stripped 1 base from V and 4 bases from J, with 13 bases between. The CDR3 has 15 amino acids. The CDR3 reads CAWSDHGLSNEKLFF. The CDR3 nucleotides read TGTGCCTGGAGTGACCACGGACTCAGTAATGAAAAACTGTTTTTT.

This chain joins TRBV14 and TRBJ2-3; weak D call: TRBD1 (5 bases). The V gene lost 2 bases and the J gene lost 0 bases, with 15 bases spanning the gap. CDR1 SGHDN and CDR2 FVKESK come from the germline V gene. This CDR3 has 17 residues. The CDR3 spells CASSQNRDRPSTDTQYF. The DNA for the CDR3 is TGTGCCAGCAGCCAAAATCGAGACAGACCTAGCACAGATACGCAGTATTTT.

The chain has TRBV20-1 and TRBJ2-5, with D hard to call. V gave up 0 bases and J gave up 7 bases, with 6 bases separating them. CDR3 length: 11 amino acids. Germline-derived CDR1 and CDR2 are DFQATT and SNEGSKA (reference sequence). The CDR3 region has the DNA TGCAGTGCTAGAGATCTGCGGACCCAGTACTTC. This sequence encodes CSARDLRTQYF.

This chain connects TRBV7-6 to TRBJ2-1, with TRBD2 matching 10 bases. The CDR3 is made up of 15 amino acids. The germline V gene has CDR1 SGHVS and CDR2 FNYEAQ. J gave up 4 bases and V 3 bases, and 3 bases lay outside the gene matches. The CDR3 nucleotides read TGTGCCAGCAGCTTGAGGACTAGCGGTTACAATGAGCAGTTCTTC. Encoded protein: CASSLRTSGYNEQFF. Using reference TRBV7-6 and TRBJ2-1 for the parts outside the CDR3, the full variable domain is GAGVSQSPRYKVTKRGQDVALRCDPISGHVSLYWYRQALGQGPEFLTYFNYEAQQDKSGLPNDRFSAERPEGSISTLTIQRTEQRDSAMYRCASSLRTSGYNEQFFGPGTRLTVL.

This clone was recorded only once. The V and J genes are TRBV9 and TRBJ2-1; 7 bases map to TRBD2. With V trimmed by 1 base and J by 5 bases, 12 bases remained unmatched. CDR3 size: 17 residues. Germline loops: CDR1 SGDLS, CDR2 YYNGEE. CDR3 coding DNA: TGTGCCAGCAGCGTACTTTCAGCGGGATACTACAACAATGAGCAGTTCTTC. Translation gives CASSVLSAGYYNNEQFF.

The chain uses TRBV5-4 and TRBJ2-7; 9 bases are a match to TRBD2. The germline CDR1 and CDR2 sequences are SGHNT and YYREEE (reference sequence). V dropped 3 bases and J dropped 0; count of bases not matched to a gene: 4. This CDR3 region has 15 residues. The CDR3 DNA sequence: TGTGCCAGCAGCTCACAGGGACTAGCCTCCTACGAGCAGTACTTC. Translated, it gives CASSSQGLASYEQYF.

The chain combines TRBV6-1 with TRBJ2-7, with 8 bases lining up with TRBD1. This CDR3 is 14 amino acids long. Trimming took 5 bases from V and 5 from J; bases not matched to a gene: 8. Germline CDR1 MNHNS, CDR2 SASEGT. CDR3 amino acids: CASSLLDRVHEQYF. The CDR3 DNA sequence: TGTGCCAGCAGTCTGTTGGACAGGGTCCACGAGCAGTACTTC.

The CDR3 loop is CASSPNPNTGELFF. The CDR3 DNA reads as TGTGCCAGCTCGCCCAATCCGAACACCGGGGAGCTGTTTTTT. The gene calls are TRBV18 and TRBJ2-2, with D unclear. V lost 6 bases and J lost 0, with 8 bases in between. This CDR3 contains 14 residues. Germline assignment: CDR1 KGHSH and CDR2 LQKENI. Using reference TRBV18 and TRBJ2-2 for the parts outside the CDR3, the full variable domain is NAGVMQNPRHLVRRRGQEARLRCSPMKGHSHVYWYRQLPEEGLKFMVYLQKENIIDESGMPKERFSAEFPKEGPSILRIQQVVRGDSAAYFCASSPNPNTGELFFGEGSRLTVL.

This clone was counted once. The chain is built from TRBV5-1 and TRBJ2-5, with 13 positions matching TRBD2. The CDR3 runs to 17 residues. Germline V gene sequence: CDR1 SGHRS, CDR2 YFSETQ. Trimming removed 4 bases from V and 5 bases from J; junction bases left unmatched: 11. CDR3 nucleotide sequence: TGCGCCAGCAGCCCCCCCTGGACTAGCGGGAGCGGGGAGACCCAGTACTTC. Its translation: CASSPPWTSGSGETQYF.

V usage is TRBV5-4 and J usage is TRBJ1-3; D ambiguous. This CDR3 is built from 13 residues. The V end lost 0 bases, the J end lost 1 base, and 2 bases lay between the germline ends. Germline V gives CDR1 SGHNT, CDR2 YYREEE (reference sequence). The CDR3 loop is CASSLASGNTIYF. CDR3 in DNA: TGTGCCAGCAGCTTGGCTTCTGGAAACACCATATATTTT.

On this clone: At one end, the junction sequence differs from germline, possibly due to a read error. The chain links TRBV7-7 to TRBJ2-3; tentatively, D is TRBD2 (5 bases). Germline CDR1 reads SSHAT; CDR2 reads FNYEAQ (reference sequence). The CDR3 loop spans 14 amino acids. CDR3: CASSLRGVTDTQYF. The CDR3 DNA follows: TGTGCTAGCAGCCTACGGGGAGTCACAGATACGCAGTATTTT.

The V gene is TRBV6-5, the J gene TRBJ1-4, with a tentative D call TRBD1 (5 bases). The V gene lost 6 bases and the J gene lost 3 bases, with 8 bases spanning the gap. The CDR3 is 13 residues long. CDR1 and CDR2 from the germline V gene are MNHEY and SVGAGI. The CDR3 loop is CASSRVPNEKLFF. The CDR3 DNA reads as TGTGCCAGCAGCAGGGTCCCTAATGAAAAACTGTTTTTT.

V usage is TRBV5-1 and J usage is TRBJ1-4, with a tentative D call TRBD1 (6 bases). The V gene lost 2 bases and the J gene lost 4 bases, with 9 bases spanning the gap. The CDR3 extends over 14 amino acids. The germline V gene encodes CDR1 SGHRS and CDR2 YFSETQ. This chain's CDR3 is CASSLGQINEKLFF. The CDR3 nucleotides read TGCGCCAGCAGCTTAGGACAGATTAATGAAAAACTGTTTTTT.

The genes are TRBV6-1 and TRBJ1-1; no reliable D call. The germline gives CDR1 MNHNS, CDR2 SASEGT. The CDR3 sequence is 13 residues long. The V and J ends lost 6 bases and 1 base respectively, with 9 bases between them. The CDR3 DNA reads as TGTGCCAGCAGCCCCTTGGGGAACACTGAAGCTTTCTTT. Amino acid sequence: CASSPLGNTEAFF.

In this sample, this clone turned up once. The gene calls are TRBV7-3 and TRBJ1-2; D might be TRBD1 (5 bases). The CDR3 loop spans 13 amino acids. Germline V lookup: CDR1 SGHTA, CDR2 FQGTGA. V lost 5 bases, J lost 8 bases, and 15 bases lay in between. The DNA of the CDR3 is TGTGCCAGCAGCGTTGGTGGGACGGAAGGCTACACCTTC. Amino acid sequence: CASSVGGTEGYTF.